The entry that follows covers one T cell receptor beta chain sequence. The data belong to a study of blood T cells in healthy people across ages. A second roughly 6 to 12 cycle PCR used barcoded and J-beta primers. MiXCR, applied by TCRdb to the 5' RACE reads, yields one record per CDR3 protein. Among roughly 800,000 distinct CDR3 sequences listed, more than 20% were seen once. Germline V gene sequence: CDR1 MGHRA, CDR2 YSYEKL. After removal of 3 bases from V and 15 bases from J, the junction contained 17 bases not matched to a gene. There are 15 residues in the CDR3. Investigators took 8.5 to 10 milliliters of peripheral blood from every donor. The data were also submitted as part of a second study, on T cells of mothers and their children. That study adds: Researchers put all of the extracted RNA into cDNA synthesis, using around 1.5 ug per 15 ul.

Sequencing input: blood. The clonotype was recovered from a boy aged 5-17 years in good health. The chain employs TRBV4-1 and TRBJ2-3; 8 nucleotides line up with TRBD1. CDR3 in amino acids: CASSHTQADRVEGYF. As DNA, the CDR3 is TGCGCCAGCAGCCATACCCAAGCGGACAGGGTGGAGGGTTATTTT.